A selection of T cell receptor beta chains follows, all from one sample in a study of graft-versus-host responses after intestinal transplantation. TCRdb's table, derived via immunoSEQ multiplex PCR, lists solely in-frame clones and lacks some. The table records around 45,000 clones, about 95% of them present only once. Sequenced material: PBMCs, taken approximately 340 days after intestinal transplant. The receptors stem from a human patient who received an intestinal transplant, so some T cells may come from the graft donor. Each CDR3 is given with its conserved first and last residue. The order of the fields is V gene, J gene, CDR3 protein.

>TRBV5-1|TRBJ2-7
CASSPTRTATYYEQYF
>TRBV6-5|TRBJ1-4
CASRPTTTNEKLFF
>TRBV7-9|TRBJ1-4
CASSLSGREVEKLFF
>TRBV11-2|TRBJ2-7
CASSLYGGIYEQYF
>TRBV18|TRBJ1-2
CASSPGEDSSIGYTF
>TRBV29-1|TRBJ2-7
CSVYGLAGDRYEQYF
>TRBV9|TRBJ2-7
CASSVGPGTADYEQYF
>TRBV12-2|TRBJ1-6
CASRLFGGTSYDSPLHF
>TRBV5-4|TRBJ1-5
CASSRKLAGDQGPQHF
>TRBV19|TRBJ2-5
CASGRWQAYEQYF